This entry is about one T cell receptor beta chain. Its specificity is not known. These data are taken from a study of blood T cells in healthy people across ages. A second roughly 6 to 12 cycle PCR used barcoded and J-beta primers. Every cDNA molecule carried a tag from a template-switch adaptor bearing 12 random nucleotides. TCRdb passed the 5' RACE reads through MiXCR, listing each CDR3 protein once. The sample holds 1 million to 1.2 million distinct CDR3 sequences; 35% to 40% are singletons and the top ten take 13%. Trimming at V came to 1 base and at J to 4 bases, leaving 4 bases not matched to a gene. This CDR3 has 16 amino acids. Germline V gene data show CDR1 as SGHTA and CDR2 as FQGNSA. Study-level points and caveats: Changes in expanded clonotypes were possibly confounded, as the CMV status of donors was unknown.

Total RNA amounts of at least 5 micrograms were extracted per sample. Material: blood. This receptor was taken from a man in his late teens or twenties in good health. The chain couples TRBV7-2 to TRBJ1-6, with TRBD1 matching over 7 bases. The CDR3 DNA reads TGTGCCAGCAGCTTAGTTACGACAGGGTATAATTCACCCCTCCACTTT. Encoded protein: CASSLVTTGYNSPLHF.